This entry concerns a single T cell receptor beta chain. This clone was observed a single time. Its antigen is still unknown. The sample holds no much larger clone one base away, and base qualities are not on file. These data originate in a study of cytomegalovirus exposure and HLA in healthy donors (TCRdb year 2017). Background on the whole study: In an earlier analysis of around 540 of the donors, 250 to 350 Gb of sequence data and 95 million to 130 million unique TCR beta sequences from about 179 million T cells were reported. An early release that covered 640 HLA-typed donors contained approximately 290 gigabases of sequencing data and roughly 84 million unique TCR sequences. The genetic ancestry cluster associated with self-reported Caucasian donors included around four fifths of the 398 genotyped donors. The study aimed to test whether signatures of past pathogen exposure could be identified by cataloging public T cell receptors. The study profiled the T cell repertoires of more than 500 subjects by immunosequencing and related them to cytomegalovirus serostatus. Besides the first cohort of 666 subjects, a separate validation cohort made up of about 120 different subjects was used. To predict cytomegalovirus infection status, the study brought together high-throughput TCR immunosequencing, statistical association of individual TCRs with disease status, and machine learning. In a later analysis, previously published TCR beta repertoires from about 640 donors were re-analyzed and high-resolution HLA genotyping was added so that TCR occurrence patterns could be studied. The later analysis used no new phenotypic data to find candidate immune exposures, relying instead on TCR beta sequences and their occurrence across donors. In an earlier analysis of roughly 600 of the donors, high-throughput TCR beta sequencing was used to judge whether each TCR beta V gene segment behaved as functional or pseudogenic. Donor age, sex, ethnicity and CMV serostatus were compiled together with the repertoire data. A later genetic analysis took genome-wide SNP genotypes for about 65% of the 666 donors and used that subset as a discovery cohort. Every discovery cohort repertoire had been produced on one sequencing platform. HLA typing included class I and class II loci at four-digit resolution. Typing coverage varied by locus: roughly 620-630 donors for A, B, C, DRB1 and DQB1; about 520 for DQA1; about 590 for DPA1; around 450 for DPB1. Five DR-DQ haplotypes were treated as single units for association and clustering because of strong linkage in the cohort. Among around 400 genotyped donors of the cohort, an average of around 240,000 unique TCR beta nucleotide sequences were sequenced per donor, roughly 18% of them non-productive.

The CDR3 runs 15 amino acids, cysteine and phenylalanine included. Just the 45-base CDR3 DNA is kept, in frame starting at base 1. V drops 0 bases and J drops 0 bases, leaving 6 bases in between. Per the germline V gene, SGDLS is the CDR1 and YYNGEE is the CDR2. The cohort consisted of 650 to 700 healthy bone marrow donors. Cohort members were all nominally healthy when sampled, although unrecorded immune exposures were likely present. The donor was CMV seronegative and belonged to the group of over 350 seronegative cohort members. A peripheral blood sample was collected from each donor, and TCR beta sequencing was performed on peripheral blood mononuclear cells. The Qiagen DNeasy Blood Extraction Kit was used to extract genomic DNA from the blood cell samples. Broader findings and caveats from the paper: Correlated functional status among segregating V segments might be attributable to linkage disequilibrium, but an unknown experimental factor could not be ruled out. At a false discovery rate of 0.05, a later analysis linked 16,951 TCR beta sequences to specific HLA alleles. When HLA alleles, especially DR and DQ, strongly co-occurred, TCR associations were difficult to assign to individual alleles. Cytomegalovirus status was reported to be diagnosed by the classifier with high specificity and sensitivity in both the original and validation cohorts. A few of the identified cytomegalovirus-associated TCR beta chains were confirmed in vitro to be specific for cytomegalovirus antigens. Compared with the 666-donor mean, donors in an Asian-associated ancestry cluster had fewer N-insertions in productive TCRs, according to a later genetic analysis. Because HLA typing was unavailable for some donors at each locus, only the typed subset was used in association tests. Sequencing depth was assumed to be roughly uniform across donors in the presence/absence analyses, though that assumption may not hold. The 87-base-pair reads could not distinguish some IMGT-functional V segments, including TRBV6-2 and TRBV6-3, so those segments were excluded. The study listed approximately 150 TCR beta chains as associated with cytomegalovirus. Most TCR sequences were seen in very few donors, while some public TCRs were found in many individuals. A later analysis found that HLA-associated TCR beta chains were more clonally expanded and had lower generation probabilities than equally common non-associated chains. V-gene and J-gene trimming of TCR beta chains was associated with a missense DCLRE1C variant in a later genetic analysis, and the association was replicated in an independent cohort. It was suggested by the authors that the approach could potentially be generalized to other disease states and immunological phenotypes. A later analysis reported that several top co-occurrence clusters appeared linked to parvovirus B19, influenza, CMV and Epstein-Barr virus. Approximately 16 rarely observed V segments, including chromosome 9 orphons, were excluded from the earlier analysis of a few hundred of the donors because counts were too low. A further reported finding was that TCR beta sequences accurately predicted the HLA-A and HLA-B alleles for most subjects in the first cohort. Immune exposure information for the cohort was limited to CMV serostatus. The cohort was sequenced for TCR beta chains only, and without alpha or paired-chain data the features that could be detected were limited. Most CMV-associated TCR beta chains appeared to be HLA-restricted in a later analysis, and the HLA associations seemed to be driven largely by CMV exposure. In a later analysis, the rate of TCR association differed among HLA loci, with DRB1 alleles having the most associated TCRs and HLA-C alleles having the fewest. In an earlier analysis of about 540 of the donors, most TCR beta V segments were observed in productive rearrangements about 87% or about 30% of the time, broadly matching IMGT annotations. A group of highly shared sequence variants was considered likely to be a technical artifact of the sequencing pipeline.

Libraries were built with the immunoSEQ multiplex PCR assay. For the multiplex PCR, a mixture combining 60 forward primers for TCR Vbeta segments and 13 reverse primers for TCR Jbeta segments was used. Amplification of the CDR3 region of rearranged TCR beta genes was performed with a multiplex PCR assay on genomic DNA. The amplified TCR beta libraries were sequenced on the Illumina HiSeq System as 87-base-pair reads. In the original analysis: A later analysis counted approximately 76 million unique TCR beta chains across the 550 to 750 repertoires, and 9 million to 14 million of these chains were shared by at least two donors. A nearest-neighbor algorithm error-corrected the raw reads and collapsed the reads into unique sequences, merging closely related sequences to remove PCR and sequencing errors. To assign V, D and J gene segments, CDR3 sequences were aligned to IMGT reference sequences. For a sequence to be retained, at least a six-nucleotide match to both a V gene segment and a J gene segment was required. Rearrangements were classified as productive when the CDR3 lacked stop codons and remained in frame with V and J, and all other rearrangements were classified as non-productive. Following IMGT convention, CDR3 was defined as the stretch from the second conserved V-encoded cysteine up to the conserved J-encoded phenylalanine. Sequences without an unambiguous match to a single V gene segment were excluded from the earlier analysis of approximately 560 of the donors. In an earlier analysis of roughly 500 of the donors, V segments were called functional above 56.7% productive rearrangements and were called segregating when the between-donor standard deviation exceeded 5%. A statistical classification framework was built for diagnosing cytomegalovirus status from the catalog of TCR beta chain sequences. A later analysis assigned V and J genes by comparing TCR nucleotide sequences with IMGT/GENE-DB human TR gene sequences. Using the TCRdist pipeline, a later analysis assigned CDR3 sequences along with most-parsimonious VDJ recombination scenarios. In a later analysis, every TCR beta chain was defined by the combination of its CDR3 amino acid sequence and its V-gene family, and reads without a unique V-gene family were dropped. As a way to deal with suspected cross-contamination and a sequencing artifact, a later analysis dropped under 600 nucleotide sequences that were highly shared and had low generation probability. In a later analysis, a clonal expansion index was calculated for each public chain from normalized within-repertoire ranks of inferred template counts. In a later analysis, generation probabilities were computed using a VDJ recombination model fitted to out-of-frame rearrangements, and the results were checked against IGoR. In a later analysis, TCR-TCR, TCR-HLA and TCR-CMV co-occurrence was scored with hypergeometric tests, and a repertoire-size bias correction was applied to TCR pairs. False discovery rates were estimated in a later analysis by permuting HLA or CMV assignments 20 times. A later analysis grouped co-occurring TCRs with DBSCAN, adding TCRdist sequence similarity when clustering within HLA-allele-positive subsets. Repertoires with fewer than 30,000 or more than 120,000 public chains, plus five repertoires with anomalous nucleotide sharing, were excluded from co-occurrence clustering. TCRdb obtained this table from immuneACCESS and retained in-frame rearrangements with V and J assigned. These tables miss some clones; where compared with another copy, unresolved V genes account for less than half of the shortfall, and the remainder is unexplained. That table supplies the V and J calls and clone size; D and trimming were determined from the DNA. This sample has about 130,000 clones in its table, and approximately 81% of those were observed once. The top ten clonotypes cover 0.6% to 0.7% of the sample.

The sequence joins TRBV9 to TRBJ2-2, with the D gene too uncertain to name. Specimen: PBMCs. The receptor was derived from a man aged 18 to 35 in good health and CMV-seronegative. This receptor has the CDR3 CASSVASSNTGELFF. The DNA reads as follows: TGTGCCAGCAGCGTAGCCAGTTCGAACACCGGGGAGCTGTTTTTT.